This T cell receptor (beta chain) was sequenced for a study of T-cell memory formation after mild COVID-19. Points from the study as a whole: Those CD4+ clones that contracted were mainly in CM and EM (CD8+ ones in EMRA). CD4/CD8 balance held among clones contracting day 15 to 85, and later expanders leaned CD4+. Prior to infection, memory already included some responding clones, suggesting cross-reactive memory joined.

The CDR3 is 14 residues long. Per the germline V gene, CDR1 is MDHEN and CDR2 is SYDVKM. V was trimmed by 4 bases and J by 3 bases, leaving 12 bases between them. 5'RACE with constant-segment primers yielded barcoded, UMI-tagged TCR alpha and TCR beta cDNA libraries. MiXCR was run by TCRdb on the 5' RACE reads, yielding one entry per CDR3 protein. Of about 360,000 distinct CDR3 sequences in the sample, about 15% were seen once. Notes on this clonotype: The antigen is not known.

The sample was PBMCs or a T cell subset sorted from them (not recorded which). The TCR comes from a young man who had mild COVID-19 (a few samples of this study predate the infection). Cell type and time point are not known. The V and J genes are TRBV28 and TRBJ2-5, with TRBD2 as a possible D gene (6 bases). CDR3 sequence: CASSSRLGEETQYF. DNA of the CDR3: TGTGCCAGCAGTTCCCGACTAGGCGAAGAGACCCAGTACTTC.